The clone carrying this T cell receptor beta chain was found a few times. Germline V gene sequence: CDR1 SEHNR, CDR2 FQNEAQ (reference sequence). Trimming removed 5 bases from V and 5 bases from J; junction bases left unmatched: 19. The CDR3 contains 19 residues. Here immunoSEQ multiplex PCR was the method, and the copy in TCRdb shows in-frame clones only, minus some. The sample includes about 160,000 clones, roughly 80% of them seen just once. This sample stems from a study of blood T cell repertoires in COVID-19. Background on the study: Samples representing acute and convalescent COVID-19 were sourced from the United States, Italy and Spain. Sources were T cells, B-cell-depleted T cells, or PBMCs; the material itself was cDNA or gDNA.

Adults between roughly 18 and 89 years of age took part from fewer than 30 US areas. Resolution of symptoms, clearance, or two negative PCRs was present in recovered Cohort 3 donors. Sequenced: PBMCs or T cells enriched from blood (not recorded which). The chain uses TRBV7-9 and TRBJ2-1, with TRBD2 identical over 9 bases. The TCR comes from a woman aged 60 to 75 who had recovered from COVID-19. CDR3 protein: CASSPRREPGLALNNEQFF. In DNA, the CDR3 is TGTGCCAGCAGCCCCAGGAGGGAGCCGGGACTAGCTCTGAACAATGAGCAGTTCTTC. Full variable domain (rest looked up from reference TRBV7-9 and TRBJ2-1): DTGVSQNPRHKITKRGQNVTFRCDPISEHNRLYWYRQTLGQGPEFLTYFQNEAQLEKSRLLSDRFSAERPKGSFSTLEIQRTEQGDSAMYLCASSPRREPGLALNNEQFFGPGTRLTVL.